This T cell receptor (beta chain) was documented in a study of CD8+CD57+ T cells in acquired aplastic anemia. Across the study: Average DNA yield from sorted CD4+ and CD8+ cells was approximately 3 ug.

Profiling of TCR beta VDJ combinations and CDR3 sequences used genomic DNA as template. TCRdb used MiXCR to reprocess the reads, holding one entry per CDR3 protein. The repertoire holds 150,000 or so distinct CDR3 sequences, with about 54% as singletons. For this clonotype: As yet, its antigen is unknown.

Broader study findings: Patients and controls were found to share roughly 31 CD8+ CDR3 sequences.

The CDR3 runs to 14 residues. CDR1 is SEHNR, CDR2 FQNEAQ, per germline (reference sequence). Trimming cost V 3 bases and J 2 bases; bases outside gene matches: 1. CD8+CD57+ cell expansion, shown by flow cytometry, had occurred in the patients selected for sequencing. Sampling of blood occurred while the patients had still received no therapy. Sequencing was performed on sorted CD4+, CD8+, or CD8+CD57+ T cells (not recorded which) from PBMCs. The V call is TRBV7-9, the J call TRBJ1-5, with 7 bases identical to TRBD1. This clonotype was obtained from a human donor with aplastic anemia. CDR3 residues: CASSFGTGNQPQHF. DNA for the CDR3: TGTGCCAGCAGCTTCGGGACAGGCAATCAGCCCCAGCATTTT.